Reported below is one T cell receptor beta chain. Antigen specificity is unknown. A much larger clone lies one base from this, so it may be a read error. This entry belongs to a study of tumor-infiltrating lymphocytes in primary liver carcinoma. Study context: The neoplasms were of stage T1-T3 N0M0, with dimensions of about 4.2 to 11 cm across.

V dropped 5 bases and J dropped 7 bases, with 10 bases sitting between them. The germline V gene encodes CDR1 SGHNT and CDR2 YYREEE (reference sequence). This CDR3 spans 12 amino acids. Co-extraction of both nucleic acids (RNA and DNA) used roughly 20-33 mg of unsorted bulk tissue. Chronic HBV infection was present, with no prior treatment. Without exception, tumor samples held over 90% viable tumor cells. Starting from 450 to 500 ng of total RNA, TCR beta cDNA was produced with a primer in the constant region. ARM-PCR, slightly modified, supplied the TCR beta libraries through three nested multiplex PCR rounds. Two initial PCR rounds of around 10 cycles each paired TRBV1-TRBV30 forward primers with a C-beta reverse primer. TCRdb re-analysed the multiplex PCR reads in MiXCR, keeping a single row per CDR3 protein. The sample consists of more than 95,000 distinct CDR3 sequences, 64% of them appearing once.

Findings and caveats of the study: Among the pair types, tumor region pairs showed more overlap than tumor-adjacent and tumor-blood pairs.

V is TRBV5-4 and J is TRBJ1-5, with a weak D call TRBD1 (5 bases). This clonotype was obtained from a woman aged 55-69 years with primary liver carcinoma and hepatitis B virus infection. The sequencing sample was made of liver tumor tissue from sampling region 3. Subset meaning: tumor region T3, left-lateral pole. The DNA for the CDR3 is TGTGCCAGCAGGACAGAGGGGCAGCCCCAGCATTTT. Protein sequence: CASRTEGQPQHF.